This TCR beta chain was recorded in a study of shared clonotypes between healthy human individuals. CD45RO-negative cells were positively selected for CCR7, leaving out terminally differentiated effector memory CD45RA+ cells. Sequencing was performed with immunoSEQ multiplex PCR; in TCRdb, only in-frame clones are kept and a portion is missing. The repertoire holds some 1,900,000 clones, with approximately 94% as singletons. This clone was counted once. Specimen: naive CD8+ T cells sorted from blood. This receptor was obtained from a man aged 18 to 29 in good health.

CDR3 sequence (DNA): TGTGCCAGCAGTTTAACTAGCGGGAGATTCTCAGATACGCAGTATTTT. It specifies CASSLTSGRFSDTQYF. The gene calls are TRBV27 and TRBJ2-3; 11 nucleotides align to TRBD2. Germline V lookup: CDR1 MNHEY, CDR2 SMNVEV (reference sequence). This CDR3 comprises 16 residues. V gave up 2 bases and J gave up 4 bases; unmatched junction bases: 5.